The 10 T cell receptor beta chains presented below share a single source sample, sequenced in a study of T cell repertoires in cytomegalovirus infection. TCRdb itself ran the reads through MiXCR, one entry per CDR3 protein. In the table there are some 920,000 distinct CDR3 sequences, 31% of which are singletons. Their target antigens are unknown. This specimen consisted of cultured CD8+ T cells from PBMCs, obtained from culture after CMV antigen stimulation. These receptors were obtained from a human donor in good health (CMV status not recorded). Some clones in this sample may be carry-over from other donors' samples.

The chain uses TRBV4-3 and TRBJ2-2; D is perhaps TRBD2 (7 bases). Trimming cost V 0 bases and J 4 bases, with 12 bases left between them. The germline V gene has CDR1 LGHNA and CDR2 YSLEER. This CDR3 spans 16 amino acids. In DNA form, the CDR3 reads TGCGCCAGCAGCCAAGATTCGGGGGGCGGCACCGGGGAGCTGTTTTTT. Protein sequence: CASSQDSGGGTGELFF.

This clonotype was observed a single time. This chain links TRBV7-6 with TRBJ1-2, with D hard to call. CDR3 length: 13 amino acids. Germline loops: CDR1 SGHVS, CDR2 FNYEAQ. The V and J ends lost 5 bases and 6 bases respectively, with 13 bases between them. Here the CDR3 DNA reads TGTGCCAGCAGCCCCGACGGAGGGCATGGCTACACCTTC. Translating it yields CASSPDGGHGYTF.

J is TRBJ1-2 and V is TRBV12-3 or TRBV12-4, with D uncertain. The V end lost 3 bases, the J end lost 1 base, and 18 bases lay between the germline ends. This CDR3 has 17 residues. Written as DNA, the CDR3 is TGTGCCAGCAGTTTTTCCACATACGAATCTGATAACTATGGCTACACCTTC. Protein sequence: CASSFSTYESDNYGYTF.

This clonotype was observed a few times. This sequence joins TRBV6-5 and TRBJ2-7; TRBD1 aligns across 10 bases. Germline trimming cut 6 bases from V and 7 bases from J; bases unmatched to any gene: 6. The germline V gene has CDR1 MNHEY and CDR2 SVGAGI. This CDR3 has 13 residues. The DNA of the CDR3 is TGTGCCAGCAGCCAGGGACAGGGGTTTGAGCAGTACGTC. Amino acid sequence: CASSQGQGFEQYV.

This clonotype has only a few counts. The chain carries TRBV5-1 and TRBJ2-3; TRBD1 might be the D (6 bases). V was cut by 2 bases and J by 4 bases, with 14 bases left in between. The CDR3 has 15 amino acids. Germline V gives CDR1 SGHRS, CDR2 YFSETQ. DNA for the CDR3: TGCGCCAGCAGCTTTACAGGGCAGCCGTCAGATACGCAGTATTTT. This encodes CASSFTGQPSDTQYF.

This clonotype was recorded a few times. The chain recombines TRBV7-6 with TRBJ2-5; TRBD2 agrees at 9 bases. The CDR3 has 16 amino acids. In germline, CDR1 is SGHVS, CDR2 FNYEAQ. V lost 1 base and J lost 5; bases outside the gene matches: 8. CDR3 sequence reads: CASSLGGRGGPETQYF. The CDR3 DNA sequence: TGTGCCAGCAGCTTAGGTGGGCGGGGGGGCCCGGAGACCCAGTACTTC. Full variable domain (rest looked up from reference TRBV7-6 and TRBJ2-5): GAGVSQSPRYKVTKRGQDVALRCDPISGHVSLYWYRQALGQGPEFLTYFNYEAQQDKSGLPNDRFSAERPEGSISTLTIQRTEQRDSAMYRCASSLGGRGGPETQYFGPGTRLLVL.

The chain links TRBV7-9 to TRBJ1-2; TRBD1 matches 10 bases. Trimming cost V 4 bases and J 8 bases; bases outside gene matches: 7. Looked up from germline, CDR1 is SEHNR and CDR2 is FQNEAQ (reference sequence). The CDR3 covers 14 residues. CDR3 in amino acids: CASSSGQGFVGYTF. CDR3 in DNA: TGTGCCAGCAGCTCGGGACAGGGGTTCGTAGGCTACACCTTC.

The V call is TRBV15, the J call TRBJ1-4, with D perhaps matching TRBD1 (5 bases). V was cut by 4 bases and J by 0 bases, with 9 bases left in between. CDR1 and CDR2 from the germline V gene are LNHNV and YYDKDF (reference sequence). The CDR3 totals 15 residues. DNA of the CDR3: TGTGCCACCAGCATGGGGGGATCAACTAATGAAAAACTGTTTTTT. It yields the protein CATSMGGSTNEKLFF.

The chain employs TRBV11-3 and TRBJ2-3, with 10 bases identical to TRBD1. The trim removed 5 bases at V and 4 bases at J, leaving 9 bases unmatched. The germline gives CDR1 SGHNT, CDR2 YENEEA. The CDR3 totals 16 residues. DNA of the CDR3: TGTGCCAGCAGCACAGACACCGGGACAGGGGCAGATACGCAGTATTTT. Encoded protein: CASSTDTGTGADTQYF.

Ten or more counts support this clonotype. The CDR3 spells CASDKAGGSTDTQYF. As DNA, the CDR3 is TGTGCCAGCGACAAAGCGGGGGGCAGCACAGATACGCAGTATTTT. The rearrangement joins TRBV5-6 to TRBJ2-3, with TRBD2 identical over 9 bases. The CDR3 covers 15 residues. Germline-derived CDR1 and CDR2 are SGHDT and YYEEEE. V was clipped by 7 bases and J by 0 bases; unmatched bases: 6.